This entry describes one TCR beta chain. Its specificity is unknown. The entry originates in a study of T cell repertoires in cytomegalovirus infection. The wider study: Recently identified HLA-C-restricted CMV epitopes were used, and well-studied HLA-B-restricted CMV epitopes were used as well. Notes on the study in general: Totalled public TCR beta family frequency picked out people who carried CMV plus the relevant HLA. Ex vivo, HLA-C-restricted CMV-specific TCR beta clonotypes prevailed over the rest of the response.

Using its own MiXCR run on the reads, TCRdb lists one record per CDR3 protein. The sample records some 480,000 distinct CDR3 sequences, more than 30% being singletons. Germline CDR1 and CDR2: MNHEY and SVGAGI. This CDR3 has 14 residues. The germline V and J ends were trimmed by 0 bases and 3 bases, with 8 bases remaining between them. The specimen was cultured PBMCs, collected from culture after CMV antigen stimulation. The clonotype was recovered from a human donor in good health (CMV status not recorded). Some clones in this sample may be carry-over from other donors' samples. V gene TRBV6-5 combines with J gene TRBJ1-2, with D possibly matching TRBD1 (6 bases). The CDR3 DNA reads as TGTGCCAGCAGTTACTCGGGGACATACTATGGCTACACCTTC. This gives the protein CASSYSGTYYGYTF.